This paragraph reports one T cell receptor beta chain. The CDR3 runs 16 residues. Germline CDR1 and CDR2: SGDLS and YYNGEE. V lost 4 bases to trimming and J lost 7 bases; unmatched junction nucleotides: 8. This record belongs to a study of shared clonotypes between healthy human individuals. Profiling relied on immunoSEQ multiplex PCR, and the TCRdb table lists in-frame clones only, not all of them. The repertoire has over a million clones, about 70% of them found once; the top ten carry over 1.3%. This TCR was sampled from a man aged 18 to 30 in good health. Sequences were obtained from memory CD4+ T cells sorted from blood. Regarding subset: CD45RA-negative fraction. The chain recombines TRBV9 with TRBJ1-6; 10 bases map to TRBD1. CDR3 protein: CASSPIQGQGNSPLHF. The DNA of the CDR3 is TGTGCCAGCAGCCCGATACAGGGACAGGGGAATTCACCCCTCCACTTT.